This entry concerns a single TCR beta chain. Original processing methods: Amplifying reference gene primers gave estimates of nucleated cell counts. TCRdb's table, derived via immunoSEQ multiplex PCR, lists solely in-frame clones and lacks some. V and J calls and clone size follow that table, whereas D and trimming were derived from the DNA. The profile shows roughly 230,000 clones, roughly 84% of them singletons. The sample comes from a study of blood T cell repertoires in COVID-19. Study as a whole: The samples span acute and convalescent COVID-19 from the United States, Italy and Spain. PBMCs, B-cell-depleted T cells, or T cells provided the cDNA or gDNA that made up the material.

The CDR3 is 15 amino acids. The V and J ends lost 6 bases and 0 bases respectively, with 15 bases between them. The germline CDR1 and CDR2 sequences are DFQATT and SNEGSKA (reference sequence). The sequence was collected from a woman between 45 and 60 years old with acute or convalescent COVID-19. What was sequenced was peripheral blood. The rearrangement joins TRBV20-1 to TRBJ2-4; no firm D call. The CDR3 region is CSASTVVLAKNIQYF. The CDR3 DNA reads TGCAGTGCCAGTACAGTAGTACTAGCCAAAAACATTCAGTACTTC.